This T cell receptor beta chain emerged from a study of HIV-infected patients and healthy controls. The repertoire came from unfractionated whole blood and reflected all unsorted peripheral T cells. There are 15 residues in the CDR3. The germline CDR1 and CDR2 sequences are SGHTA and FQGNSA. V gave up 4 bases and J gave up 5 bases, with 16 bases separating them. Reverse transcription used approximately 500 ng RNA and constant-region primers for alpha and beta. Separate chain-specific third strand synthesis with multiplexing indices produced the alpha and beta libraries. TCRdb fed the 5' RACE reads into MiXCR, producing one record per CDR3 protein. Here the sample spans under 20,000 distinct CDR3 sequences, around 9.1% being singletons. This clonotype was counted between two and nine times.

The gene calls are TRBV7-2 and TRBJ2-3, with D uncertain. Sequenced material: blood. This TCR was sampled from an adult in good health. CDR3 amino acids: CASSSPVVLGDTQYF. CDR3 sequence (DNA): TGTGCCAGCAGCTCCCCCGTGGTGCTGGGAGATACGCAGTATTTT.